Reported below is one T cell receptor beta chain. After removal of 4 bases from V and 8 bases from J, the junction contained 16 bases not matched to a gene. The CDR3 has 16 residues. Germline V gene lookup returns CDR1 ENHRY and CDR2 SYGVKD. The data belong to a study of blood T cell repertoires in COVID-19. Study as a whole: Both acute and convalescent COVID-19 samples were obtained from the United States, Italy and Spain. PBMCs, B-cell-depleted T cells, or T cells were the source of the cDNA or gDNA that made up the material.

In the source study's methods: Amplification of reference gene primers provided the estimated nucleated cell counts. Assay used: immunoSEQ multiplex PCR; TCRdb lists only in-frame clones, some missing. V, J and clone size reflect that table, while D and trimming were determined from the DNA. Of over 200,000 clones listed, roughly 86% are singletons. The clonotype originates from a middle-aged man who had recovered from COVID-19. The sample was peripheral blood. J is TRBJ1-2 and V is TRBV10-3; 7 positions agree with TRBD1. CDR3 protein: CAISGAVRQGYRGYTF. The CDR3 DNA follows: TGTGCCATCAGTGGGGCGGTTCGACAGGGATATAGGGGCTACACCTTC.